Listed below are T cell receptor beta chains from one sample, sequenced in a study of blood T cell repertoires in COVID-19. Measured with immunoSEQ multiplex PCR; TCRdb has only the in-frame clones, and not every one. This table holds fewer than 250,000 clones, around four fifths found once. The sequencing input was peripheral blood. The receptors originated from a woman aged 55-69 years with active or convalescent COVID-19. CDR3s include the opening cysteine and the closing phenylalanine or tryptophan. The D gene is left open where the match is weak. Size is stated for part of the rows, as once, few or many counts, or as a class when the clone is expanded.

v_gene	abundance	d_gene	j_gene	CDR3nt	CDR3aa
TRBV6-5	once	NA	TRBJ2-3	TGTGCCAGCAGTCCACGGATGGGACTTTCAGATACGCAGTATTTT	CASSPRMGLSDTQYF
TRBV5-6	NA	NA	TRBJ1-5	TGTGCCAGCAGCTTGGTTGGGGGCGCGCCCCAGCATTTT	CASSLVGGAPQHF
TRBV7-9	NA	TRBD2	TRBJ2-1	TGTGCCAGCAGCCCAGGGACTAGCGGGATTAGCTCCTACAATGAGCAGTTCTTC	CASSPGTSGISSYNEQFF
TRBV7-2	NA	TRBD1	TRBJ2-5	TGTGCCAGCAGCTACCAGGGGGCGAGGGAGACCCAGTACTTC	CASSYQGARETQYF
TRBV2	NA	NA	TRBJ1-1	TGTGCCAGCACCAAAACAGGGAACACTGAAGCTTTCTTT	CASTKTGNTEAFF
TRBV7-2	NA	NA	TRBJ2-3	TGTGCCAGCAGCCTGAGGACTGCCTTAAATACGCAGTATTTT	CASSLRTALNTQYF
TRBV30	NA	TRBD1	TRBJ1-2	TGTGCCTGGAGGTTCCGGGACAGGGGCCTCGTAGTGATCACCTTC	CAWRFRDRGLVVITF
TRBV19	NA	TRBD1	TRBJ2-6	TGTGCCAGTAGTGCCAGTCGGGACAGGGGGATTTCCAGCTCTGGGGCCAACGTCCTGACTTTC	CASSASRDRGISSSGANVLTF
TRBV28	few	TRBD1	TRBJ2-1	TGTGCCAGCAGGGGGACAGGGACCTACAATGAGCAGTTCTTC	CASRGTGTYNEQFF
TRBV27	NA	TRBD1	TRBJ1-1	TGTGCCAGCAGTCTTGACAGGGTGAACACTGAAGCTTTCTTT	CASSLDRVNTEAFF
TRBV5-6	NA	TRBD1	TRBJ1-1	TGTGCCAGCAGCTTTTCCGGGACAGGGGGCACTGAAGCTTTCTTT	CASSFSGTGGTEAFF
TRBV6-1	once	TRBD1	TRBJ2-3	TGTGCCAGCAGTGAGGGACAGGGCACAGATACGCAGTATTTT	CASSEGQGTDTQYF
TRBV19	NA	NA	TRBJ1-1	TGTGCCAGTACCCAGGGAACTGAAGCTTTCTTT	CASTQGTEAFF
TRBV4-2	NA	NA	TRBJ2-5	TGTGCCAGCAGCCAGACTAGGGAGGAGACCCAGTACTTC	CASSQTREETQYF
TRBV10-3	NA	TRBD1	TRBJ2-7	TGTGCCACCGCACAGGGGGACGAGCAGTACTTC	CATAQGDEQYF
TRBV7-2	NA	TRBD1	TRBJ2-1	TGTGCCAGCAGCGAGTCGACAGGGGGCGTGTCGTGGTTCTTC	CASSESTGGVSWFF
TRBV5-1	NA	NA	TRBJ1-3	TGCGCCACCAAACAGGGAAACACCATATATTTT	CATKQGNTIYF
TRBV4-1	NA	NA	TRBJ1-4	TGCGCCAGCAGCCAAGAGAGGAGGGTTGAAAAACTGTTTTTT	CASSQERRVEKLFF
TRBV6-5	once	TRBD2	TRBJ2-5	TGTGCCAGCAGGGGTAGCGGGGTTGAGACCCAGTACTTC	CASRGSGVETQYF
TRBV24-1	NA	TRBD2	TRBJ2-5	TGTGCCACCAGTGTCCCTAGCGGACAACAAGAGACCCAGTACTTC	CATSVPSGQQETQYF
TRBV7-2	NA	NA	TRBJ2-4	TGTGCCAGCAGCTTAGGCCTCCTAATAGCCAAAAACATTCAGTACTTC	CASSLGLLIAKNIQYF
TRBV15	NA	NA	TRBJ1-2	TGTGCCACCAGAGGACTCGGGGATCGCGACTATGGCTACACCTTC	CATRGLGDRDYGYTF
TRBV3-1/TRBV3-2	once	NA	TRBJ2-2	TGTGCCAGCAGCCACCTACCCGGCAGGGACACCGGGGAGCTGTTTTTT	CASSHLPGRDTGELFF
TRBV20-1	NA	NA	TRBJ1-5	TGCAGTGCTAGTGGGGGGGGCCGGTCCGGCAATCAGCCCCAGCATTTT	CSASGGGRSGNQPQHF
TRBV27	NA	NA	TRBJ2-7	TGTGCCAGCAGTTTAGCGGGGGCAGTCAACGAGCAGTACTTC	CASSLAGAVNEQYF
TRBV27	NA	TRBD2	TRBJ2-1	TGTGCCAGCAGCAACGGGGGGGCGTCCTACAATGAGCAGTTCTTC	CASSNGGASYNEQFF
TRBV15	NA	TRBD1	TRBJ1-4	TGTGCCACCCGGACAGGGGGTGATAATGAAAAACTGTTTTTT	CATRTGGDNEKLFF
TRBV5-1	NA	NA	TRBJ1-4	TGCGCCAGCAGCCGGGTAGTAGATGAAAAACTGTTTTTT	CASSRVVDEKLFF
TRBV2	NA	TRBD2	TRBJ2-7	TGTGCCAGCGGGGGAGCGGGAGTGGTAGTGCAGTACTTC	CASGGAGVVVQYF
TRBV27	medium-sized	NA	TRBJ1-1	TGTGCCAGCAGTTTCACAGGGTTAGGTGGGTACACTGAAGCTTTCTTT	CASSFTGLGGYTEAFF
TRBV13	NA	NA	TRBJ1-3	TGTGCCAGCAGCACTACTACAGGGCTCGGGAGAAACACCATATATTTT	CASSTTTGLGRNTIYF
TRBV5-5	NA	NA	TRBJ2-5	TGTGCCAGCAGCCAGGCTTTCGGGGAAGGGGAGACCCAGTACTTC	CASSQAFGEGETQYF
TRBV2	few	NA	TRBJ2-2	TGTGCCAGCAAAGGACTTAGCCCTCCCGGGGAGCTGTTTTTT	CASKGLSPPGELFF
TRBV11-3	NA	NA	TRBJ2-5	TGTGCCAGCAGCCTCCACAGGGAAGGAGAGACCCAGTACTTC	CASSLHREGETQYF
TRBV19	NA	TRBD2	TRBJ2-3	TGTGCCAGTAGTCCCGGACTAGCGGGGATGCAGTATTTT	CASSPGLAGMQYF
TRBV30	NA	TRBD2	TRBJ2-3	TGTGCCTGGAGCGTCGGGGCTAGCGGGAGGGCAGATACGCAGTATTTT	CAWSVGASGRADTQYF
TRBV15	NA	TRBD1	TRBJ1-2	TGTGCCACCAGCGGCTGGAGAGGGGGCGTTGATGGCTACACCTTC	CATSGWRGGVDGYTF
TRBV3-1/TRBV3-2	NA	NA	TRBJ1-4	TGTGCCAGCAGCCAAGATTGGGGGCTGTCTGGAAAACTGTTTTTT	CASSQDWGLSGKLFF
TRBV12-3/TRBV12-4	NA	NA	TRBJ1-1	TGTGCCAGCAGCACTACGAGCAGGGATGAAGCTTTCTTT	CASSTTSRDEAFF
TRBV7-9	NA	NA	TRBJ1-2	TGTGCCAGCAGCTTTAAACAGGAAAGTAGCTATGGCTACACCTTC	CASSFKQESSYGYTF
TRBV7-8	NA	NA	TRBJ2-5	TGTGCCAGCAGCTATGACCCGTTAGGGGTAGGAAGAAAAGAGACCCAGTACTTC	CASSYDPLGVGRKETQYF
TRBV27	NA	TRBD2	TRBJ2-3	TGTGCCAGCAGACCCGGACTAGCGGGACCTGATACGCAGTATTTT	CASRPGLAGPDTQYF
TRBV4-1	NA	TRBD1	TRBJ2-2	TGCGCCAGCAGCCAAGCGGACAGGGCGGGCACCGGGGAGCTGTTTTTT	CASSQADRAGTGELFF
TRBV3-1/TRBV3-2	NA	NA	TRBJ1-5	TGTGCCAGCAGCCAGGGACTCCCGGGGAGCAATCAGCCCCAGCATTTT	CASSQGLPGSNQPQHF
TRBV2	NA	NA	TRBJ1-1	TGTGCCAGCAGTGAGACGGGGGGAAGCACTGAAGCTTTCTTT	CASSETGGSTEAFF
TRBV6-6	few	NA	TRBJ2-1	TGTGCCAGCAGTTGGGATGGGCGGGGTTACTACAATGAGCAGTTCTTC	CASSWDGRGYYNEQFF